Described below is a single T cell receptor beta chain sequence and its context. What it recognizes is unknown. Here immunoSEQ multiplex PCR was the method, and the copy in TCRdb shows in-frame clones only, minus some. The data contain some 110,000 clones, 85% to 95% of them singletons. This sample is drawn from a study of PD-L1 blockade in urothelial cancer. Study-level background: Each blood sample yielded a median of roughly 140,000 T cells.

V shed 3 bases and J shed 3 bases, with 11 bases lying between them. The CDR3 loop spans 15 amino acids. Germline CDR1 reads SEHNR; CDR2 reads FQNEAQ (reference sequence). Study-level points and caveats: More expansion of tumor-associated blood clones, seen at 3 weeks, marked durable-benefit patients.

The time point: peripheral blood 6 weeks after treatment start. This clonotype was obtained from a man aged 55 to 70 with urothelial cancer. Sequencing used PBMCs, obtained around atezolizumab (anti-PD-L1) treatment. The rearrangement joins TRBV7-9 to TRBJ2-2; D is perhaps TRBD1 (6 bases). The CDR3 region has the DNA TGTGCCAGCAGCTTCCGCCAGGGGCACACCGGGGAGCTGTTTTTT. It translates to CASSFRQGHTGELFF.